This entry features one TCR beta chain sequence. Antigen specificity is unknown. Germline loops: CDR1 LNHDA, CDR2 SQIVND (reference sequence). After removal of 5 bases from V and 2 bases from J, the junction contained 5 bases not matched to a gene. This CDR3 region has 14 residues. These data belong to a study of cytomegalovirus exposure and HLA in healthy donors. Study details: Early release data held 85 million or so unique TCRs from HLA-typed donors. General study results and limits: Cytomegalovirus-associated TCR beta chains were listed, numbering 150 to 200. Association of some 18,000 TCR beta sequences with HLA alleles was found at 0.05 false discovery rate in a later analysis. A later analysis by the authors found several of the most significant clusters apparently linked to common viral pathogens.

PCR involved 60 Vbeta and 13 Jbeta primers. This table comes from immunoSEQ multiplex PCR, and its TCRdb copy is limited to in-frame clones, with some not included. Of some 150,000 clones detected, 76% appear once; the ten largest clones hold 0.75% to 0.8%. This TCR came from a female donor in good health and CMV-seronegative. The chain combines TRBV19 with TRBJ2-5; 7 bases line up with TRBD1. Sequencing input: PBMCs. The CDR3, as DNA: TGTGCCAGTAGTGACTGGGACAGACAAGAGACCCAGTACTTC. Amino acids: CASSDWDRQETQYF.